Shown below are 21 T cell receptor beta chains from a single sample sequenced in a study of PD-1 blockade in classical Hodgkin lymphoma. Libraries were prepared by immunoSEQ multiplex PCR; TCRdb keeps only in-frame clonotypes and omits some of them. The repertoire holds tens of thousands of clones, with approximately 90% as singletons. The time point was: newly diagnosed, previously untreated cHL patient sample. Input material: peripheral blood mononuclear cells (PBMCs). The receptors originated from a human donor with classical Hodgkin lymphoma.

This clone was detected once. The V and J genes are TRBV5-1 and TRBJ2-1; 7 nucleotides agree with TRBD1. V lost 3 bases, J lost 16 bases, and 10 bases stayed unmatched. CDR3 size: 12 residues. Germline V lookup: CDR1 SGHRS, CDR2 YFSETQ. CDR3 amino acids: CASSSDRPGHFF. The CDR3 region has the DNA TGCGCCAGCAGCTCGGACAGGCCGGGACACTTCTTC.

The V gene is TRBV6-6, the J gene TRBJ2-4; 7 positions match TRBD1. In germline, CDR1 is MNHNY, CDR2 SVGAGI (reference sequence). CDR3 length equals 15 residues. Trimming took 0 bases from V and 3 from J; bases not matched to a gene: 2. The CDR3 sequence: CASSYSGQLKNIQYF. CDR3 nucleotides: TGTGCCAGCAGTTACTCGGGACAGCTCAAAAACATTCAGTACTTC.

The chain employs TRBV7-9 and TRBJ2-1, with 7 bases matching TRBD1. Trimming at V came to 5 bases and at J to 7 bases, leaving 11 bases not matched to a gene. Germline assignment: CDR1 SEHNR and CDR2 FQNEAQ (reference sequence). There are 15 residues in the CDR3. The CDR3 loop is CASSPRDRELNEQFF. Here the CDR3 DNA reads TGTGCCAGCAGCCCCCGAGACAGGGAATTGAATGAGCAGTTCTTC.

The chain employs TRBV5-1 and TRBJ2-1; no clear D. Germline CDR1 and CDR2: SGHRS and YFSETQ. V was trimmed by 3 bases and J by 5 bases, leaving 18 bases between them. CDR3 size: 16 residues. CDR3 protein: CASSWAGPVRDNEQFF. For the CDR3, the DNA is TGCGCCAGCAGCTGGGCTGGACCCGTTAGGGACAATGAGCAGTTCTTC.

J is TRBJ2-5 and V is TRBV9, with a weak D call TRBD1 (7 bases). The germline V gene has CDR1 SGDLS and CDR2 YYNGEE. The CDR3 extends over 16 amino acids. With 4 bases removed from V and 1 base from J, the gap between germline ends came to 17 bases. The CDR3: CASSPYGGQFQETQYF. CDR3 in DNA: TGTGCCAGCAGCCCCTACGGGGGACAGTTCCAAGAGACCCAGTACTTC.

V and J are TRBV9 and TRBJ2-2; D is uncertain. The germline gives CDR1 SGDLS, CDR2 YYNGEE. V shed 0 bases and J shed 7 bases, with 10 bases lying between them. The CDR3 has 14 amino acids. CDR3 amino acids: CASSVAGRNGELFF. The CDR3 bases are TGTGCCAGCAGCGTAGCTGGTAGAAACGGGGAGCTGTTTTTT.

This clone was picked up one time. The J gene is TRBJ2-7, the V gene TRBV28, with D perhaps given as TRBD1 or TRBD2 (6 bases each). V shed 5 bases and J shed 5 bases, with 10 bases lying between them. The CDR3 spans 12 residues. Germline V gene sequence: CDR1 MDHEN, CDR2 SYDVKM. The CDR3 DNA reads TGTGCCAGCAGTAAGGGGGGCCACGAGCAGTACGTC. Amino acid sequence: CASSKGGHEQYV.

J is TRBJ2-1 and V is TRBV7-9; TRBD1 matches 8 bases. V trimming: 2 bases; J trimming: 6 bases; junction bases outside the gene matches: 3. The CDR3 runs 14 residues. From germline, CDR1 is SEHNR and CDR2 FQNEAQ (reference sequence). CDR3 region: CASSLQGASNEQFF. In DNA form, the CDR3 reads TGTGCCAGCAGCTTACAGGGGGCTAGCAATGAGCAGTTCTTC.

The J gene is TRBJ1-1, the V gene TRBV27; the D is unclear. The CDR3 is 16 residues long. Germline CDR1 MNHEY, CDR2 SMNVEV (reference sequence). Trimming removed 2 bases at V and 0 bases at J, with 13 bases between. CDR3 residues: CASSLLGPRMNTEAFF. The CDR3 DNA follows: TGTGCCAGCAGTTTACTAGGTCCCCGGATGAACACTGAAGCTTTCTTT.

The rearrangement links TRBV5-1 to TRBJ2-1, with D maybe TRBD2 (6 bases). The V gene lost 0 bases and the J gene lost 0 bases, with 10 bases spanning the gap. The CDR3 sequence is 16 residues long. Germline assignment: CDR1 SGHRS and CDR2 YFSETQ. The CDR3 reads CASSLGLALSYNEQFF. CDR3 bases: TGCGCCAGCAGCTTGGGCCTAGCGCTCTCCTACAATGAGCAGTTCTTC.

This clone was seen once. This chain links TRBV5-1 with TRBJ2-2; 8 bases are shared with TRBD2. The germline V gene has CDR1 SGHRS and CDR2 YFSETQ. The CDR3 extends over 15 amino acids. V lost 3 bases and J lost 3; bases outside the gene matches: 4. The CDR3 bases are TGCGCCAGCAGCTCGGGGGGGCGGTACACCGGGGAGCTGTTTTTT. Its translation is CASSSGGRYTGELFF.

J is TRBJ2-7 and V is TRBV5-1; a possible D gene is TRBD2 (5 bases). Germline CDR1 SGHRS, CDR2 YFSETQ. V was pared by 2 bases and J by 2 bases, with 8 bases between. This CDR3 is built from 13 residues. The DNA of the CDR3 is TGCGCCAGCAGCTTCGGGGTCGCCTACGAGCAGTACTTC. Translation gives CASSFGVAYEQYF.

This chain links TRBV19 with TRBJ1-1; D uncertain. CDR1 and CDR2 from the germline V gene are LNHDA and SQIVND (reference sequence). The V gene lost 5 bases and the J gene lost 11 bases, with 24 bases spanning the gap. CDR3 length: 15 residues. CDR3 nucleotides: TGTGCCAGTAGTCAGGAGCCTAGGGTCCTGCGAGGGGCTTTCTTT. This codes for CASSQEPRVLRGAFF.

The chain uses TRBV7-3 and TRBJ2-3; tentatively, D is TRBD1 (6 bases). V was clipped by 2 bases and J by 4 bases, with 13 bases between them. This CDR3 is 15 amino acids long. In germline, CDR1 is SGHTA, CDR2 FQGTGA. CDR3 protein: CASSLLGGLPDTQYF. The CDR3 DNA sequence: TGTGCCAGCAGCTTACTAGGGGGTCTCCCAGATACGCAGTATTTT.

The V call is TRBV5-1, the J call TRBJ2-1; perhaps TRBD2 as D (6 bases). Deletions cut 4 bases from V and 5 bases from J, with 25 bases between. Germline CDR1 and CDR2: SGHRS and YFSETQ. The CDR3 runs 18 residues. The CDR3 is CASSLGLRTIDPDNEQFF. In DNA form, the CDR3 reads TGCGCCAGCAGCCTCGGTCTGCGGACTATCGATCCCGACAATGAGCAGTTCTTC. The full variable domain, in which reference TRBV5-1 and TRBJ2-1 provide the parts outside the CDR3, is KAGVTQTPRYLIKTRGQQVTLSCSPISGHRSVSWYQQTPGQGLQFLFEYFSETQRNKGNFPGRFSGRQFSNSRSEMNVSTLELGDSALYLCASSLGLRTIDPDNEQFFGPGTRLTVL.

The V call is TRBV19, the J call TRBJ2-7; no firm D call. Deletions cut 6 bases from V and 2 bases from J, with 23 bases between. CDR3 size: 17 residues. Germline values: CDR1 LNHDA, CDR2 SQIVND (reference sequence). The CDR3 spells CASRTSGTHYPAYEQYV. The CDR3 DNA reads TGTGCCAGTAGGACGTCGGGCACCCACTACCCAGCCTACGAGCAGTACGTC.

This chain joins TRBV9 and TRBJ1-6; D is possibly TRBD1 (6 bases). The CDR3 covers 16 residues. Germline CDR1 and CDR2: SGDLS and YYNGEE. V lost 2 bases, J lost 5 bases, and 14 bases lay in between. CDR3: CASSVGGHGNNSPLHF. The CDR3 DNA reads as TGTGCCAGCAGCGTCGGGGGGCATGGCAATAATTCACCCCTCCACTTT.

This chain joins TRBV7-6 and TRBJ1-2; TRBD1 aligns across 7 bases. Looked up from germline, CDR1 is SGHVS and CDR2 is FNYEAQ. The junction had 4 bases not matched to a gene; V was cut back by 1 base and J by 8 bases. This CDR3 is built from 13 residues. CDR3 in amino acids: CASSLETGLGYTF. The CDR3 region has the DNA TGTGCCAGCAGCTTAGAGACAGGGCTCGGCTACACCTTC.

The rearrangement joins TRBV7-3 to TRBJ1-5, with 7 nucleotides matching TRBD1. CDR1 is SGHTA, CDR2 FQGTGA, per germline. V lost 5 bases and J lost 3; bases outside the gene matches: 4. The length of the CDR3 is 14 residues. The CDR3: CASSPGQANQPQHF. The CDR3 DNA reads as TGTGCCAGCAGCCCCGGACAGGCCAATCAGCCCCAGCATTTT.

CDR3 in amino acids: CASSTLSGSDFYEQYF. DNA for the CDR3: TGTGCCAGCAGCACCCTTAGCGGATCAGATTTTTACGAGCAGTACTTC. The rearrangement uses TRBV7-8 and TRBJ2-7, with D perhaps TRBD2 (6 bases). Germline CDR1 reads SGHVS; CDR2 reads FQNEAQ. The length of the CDR3 is 16 residues. The V end was cut by 5 bases, the J end by 4 bases, with 21 bases between.

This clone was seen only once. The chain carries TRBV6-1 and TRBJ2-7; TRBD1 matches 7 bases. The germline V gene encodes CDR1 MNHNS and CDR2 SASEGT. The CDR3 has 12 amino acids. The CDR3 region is CVLRQGPYEQYV. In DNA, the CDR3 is TGTGTGCTAAGACAGGGACCCTACGAGCAGTACGTC.